These 27 T cell receptor beta chains originate from one sample sequenced in a study of cytomegalovirus exposure and HLA in healthy donors. Clones were read by immunoSEQ multiplex PCR, and TCRdb kept only the in-frame ones, dropping some. The data contain about 160,000 clones, 86% of them singletons. Material for sequencing was PBMCs. These receptors were obtained from a woman younger than 35 in good health and CMV-seronegative.

The chain joins TRBV25-1 to TRBJ1-1, with TRBD1 matching over 8 bases. This CDR3 has 16 amino acids. The germline V gene encodes CDR1 MGHDK and CDR2 SYGVNS. Trimming took 6 bases from V and 4 from J; bases not matched to a gene: 13. This chain's CDR3 is CASSPDRTGWGTEAFF. Here the CDR3 DNA reads TGTGCCAGCAGCCCCGACAGGACAGGGTGGGGCACTGAAGCTTTCTTT.

V is TRBV19 and J is TRBJ2-7, with a tentative D call TRBD1 (6 bases). From germline, CDR1 is LNHDA and CDR2 SQIVND (reference sequence). The CDR3 is 14 amino acids. V dropped 7 bases and J dropped 3 bases, with 16 bases sitting between them. CDR3 DNA: TGTGCCAGTAAAACCGGGACAAAGAACTACGAGCAGTACTTC. Translation gives CASKTGTKNYEQYF.

The CDR3 DNA sequence: TGTGCCAGCAGTTTATCGATCTGGACTTCTAATTCACCCCTCCACTTT. This sequence encodes CASSLSIWTSNSPLHF. The chain links TRBV27 to TRBJ1-6; D ambiguous. The V and J ends lost 0 bases and 6 bases respectively, with 12 bases between them. The V gene's germline CDR1 is MNHEY and CDR2 SMNVEV (reference sequence). CDR3 length equals 16 residues.

The chain is built from TRBV5-4 and TRBJ2-2; 11 positions match TRBD2. The CDR3 sequence is 16 residues long. The V and J ends lost 5 bases and 3 bases, in that order; junction bases with no gene match: 6. From germline, CDR1 is SGHNT and CDR2 YYREEE (reference sequence). Here the CDR3 DNA reads TGTGCCAGCAGAGAGACTAGCGGGAAAGACACCGGGGAGCTGTTTTTT. Translating it yields CASRETSGKDTGELFF.

The genes are TRBV15 and TRBJ2-7; tentatively, D is TRBD2 (5 bases). This CDR3 is 17 amino acids long. Trimming took off 1 base at V and 0 bases at J, with 16 bases between the two ends. Per germline, CDR1 LNHNV and CDR2 YYDKDF (reference sequence). CDR3 sequence reads: CATSRVVGRLYSYEQYF. The CDR3 DNA reads as TGTGCCACCAGCAGAGTCGTTGGGCGACTATACTCCTACGAGCAGTACTTC.

The chain couples TRBV27 to TRBJ2-2; 10 bases align to TRBD2. Looked up from germline, CDR1 is MNHEY and CDR2 is SMNVEV (reference sequence). V was pared by 3 bases and J by 6 bases, with 7 bases of the junction left unmatched. The CDR3 loop spans 16 amino acids. This chain's CDR3 is CASSFTAGGPPGELFF. DNA for the CDR3: TGTGCCAGCAGTTTTACAGCGGGAGGGCCTCCCGGGGAGCTGTTTTTT.

CDR3 loop: CASSLGIEGGDYTF. CDR3 coding DNA: TGTGCCAGCAGCTTAGGAATCGAGGGTGGCGACTACACCTTC. V usage is TRBV7-8 and J usage is TRBJ1-2; no definite D call. Germline V CDR1 and CDR2: SGHVS, FQNEAQ. Between the trimmed V and J ends, which lost 1 base and 10 bases, there was a span of 16 bases. This CDR3 has 14 residues. Using reference TRBV7-8 and TRBJ1-2 for the parts outside the CDR3, the full variable domain is GAGVSQSPRYKVAKRGQDVALRCDPISGHVSLFWYQQALGQGPEFLTYFQNEAQLDKSGLPSDRFFAERPEGSVSTLKIQRTQQEDSAVYLCASSLGIEGGDYTFGSGTRLTVV.

The chain is built from TRBV6-5 and TRBJ1-1, with TRBD1 identical over 9 bases. V gave up 6 bases and J gave up 5 bases; unmatched junction bases: 7. Germline V gene lookup returns CDR1 MNHEY and CDR2 SVGAGI. CDR3 length: 14 residues. As DNA, the CDR3 is TGTGCCAGCAGCCTATCCGACAGGGGGACTGAAGCTTTCTTT. Translation gives CASSLSDRGTEAFF.

The V call is TRBV30, the J call TRBJ1-3; no definite D call. CDR1 is GTSNPN, CDR2 SVGIG, per germline (reference sequence). V gave up 6 bases and J gave up 0 bases, with 12 bases separating them. The CDR3 extends over 14 amino acids. The chain's CDR3 is CACLDGLSGNTIYF. Written as DNA, the CDR3 is TGTGCCTGCTTGGACGGACTCTCTGGAAACACCATATATTTT.

The rearrangement uses TRBV5-1 and TRBJ1-2, with D possibly being TRBD1 (5 bases). This CDR3 is built from 15 residues. Trimming pared 2 bases from V and 4 bases from J, leaving 15 bases between. Germline CDR1 and CDR2: SGHRS and YFSETQ. This CDR3 reads CASSLGGETAYGYTF. CDR3 DNA: TGCGCCAGCAGCTTAGGAGGGGAAACTGCCTATGGCTACACCTTC.

The chain recombines TRBV29-1 with TRBJ2-7; D is perhaps TRBD2 (6 bases). The CDR3 runs to 12 residues. CDR1 and CDR2 from the germline V gene are SQVTM and ANQGSEA. Deletions cut 5 bases from V and 2 bases from J, with 10 bases between. Here the CDR3 DNA reads TGCAGCGTTCAGGAGGGTACCTACGAGCAGTACTTC. Protein sequence: CSVQEGTYEQYF.

This chain connects TRBV11-2 to TRBJ2-1; 12 positions match TRBD2. The J segment lost 8 bases and the V segment lost 6 bases, leaving 8 bases of the junction unmatched. Germline CDR1 and CDR2: SGHAT and FQNNGV. The length of the CDR3 is 15 residues. CDR3 region: CASRLLAGGRDEQFF. Written as DNA, the CDR3 is TGTGCCAGCAGGCTACTAGCGGGAGGCCGAGATGAGCAGTTCTTC.

This chain connects TRBV7-2 to TRBJ2-7; 14 bases are a match to TRBD2. V shed 1 base and J 2 bases; nucleotides not matched to a gene: 4. From germline, CDR1 is SGHTA and CDR2 FQGNSA. The CDR3 is made up of 17 amino acids. The CDR3 DNA is TGTGCCAGCAGCTTAGGGGGACTAGCGGGAGTCACCTACGAGCAGTACTTC. Amino acids: CASSLGGLAGVTYEQYF. Full variable domain (outside the CDR3, taken from reference TRBV7-2 and TRBJ2-7): GAGVSQSPSNKVTEKGKDVELRCDPISGHTALYWYRQSLGQGLEFLIYFQGNSAPDKSGLPSDRFSAERTGGSVSTLTIQRTQQEDSAVYLCASSLGGLAGVTYEQYFGPGTRLTVT.

V usage is TRBV7-2 and J usage is TRBJ2-1; TRBD2 matches 11 bases. V dropped 6 bases and J dropped 7; count of bases not matched to a gene: 5. The CDR3 sequence is 14 residues long. Germline V gene data show CDR1 as SGHTA and CDR2 as FQGNSA. DNA of the CDR3: TGTGCCAGCAGGCGGACTAGCGGGCAGAATGAGCAGTTCTTC. This translates into CASRRTSGQNEQFF.

The CDR3 DNA sequence: TGTGCCAGCAGTGAGTTAGCGGGAGGCGCAGATACGCAGTATTTT. It yields the protein CASSELAGGADTQYF. The chain has TRBV6-4 and TRBJ2-3; TRBD2 matches at 10 bases. The CDR3 contains 15 residues. V trimming: 3 bases; J trimming: 4 bases; junction bases outside the gene matches: 4. Germline V lookup: CDR1 MRHNA, CDR2 SNTAGT.

This chain links TRBV19 with TRBJ1-1; 10 nucleotides align to TRBD1. The V and J ends lost 5 bases and 0 bases, in that order; junction bases with no gene match: 9. CDR1 and CDR2 from the germline V gene are LNHDA and SQIVND (reference sequence). The CDR3 is 17 amino acids. The chain's CDR3 is CASSGSGQGLMNTEAFF. For the CDR3, the DNA is TGTGCCAGTAGTGGATCGGGACAGGGGCTAATGAACACTGAAGCTTTCTTT.

The V call is TRBV10-2, the J call TRBJ2-2; 10 bases agree with TRBD2. This CDR3 contains 15 residues. Per the germline V gene, CDR1 is WSHSY and CDR2 is SAAADI. V was clipped by 6 bases and J by 3 bases; unmatched bases: 4. The CDR3 nucleotides are TGCGCCAGCAGGAGAAGCGGGGGGGACACCGGGGAGCTGTTTTTT. The encoded protein is CASRRSGGDTGELFF.

This clone was seen a handful of times. V usage is TRBV6-1 and J usage is TRBJ1-3, with D hard to call. The CDR3 consists of 13 residues. The V and J ends lost 3 bases and 4 bases respectively, with 7 bases between them. Per germline, CDR1 MNHNS and CDR2 SASEGT. The CDR3 reads CASSDSWGNTIYF. The CDR3, as DNA: TGTGCCAGCAGTGACAGTTGGGGAAACACCATATATTTT.

This chain uses TRBV5-1 with TRBJ2-3; 7 bases are a match to TRBD1. V lost 2 bases, J lost 4 bases, and 4 bases stayed unmatched. The germline gives CDR1 SGHRS, CDR2 YFSETQ. The CDR3 spans 14 residues. CDR3 residues: CASSFGQASDTQYF. For the CDR3, the DNA is TGCGCCAGCAGCTTTGGACAGGCCTCAGATACGCAGTATTTT.

The gene calls are TRBV4-3 and TRBJ1-5, with TRBD1 as a possible D gene (6 bases). V was cut by 0 bases and J by 11 bases, with 17 bases left in between. Germline V gene lookup returns CDR1 LGHNA and CDR2 YSLEER. The CDR3 totals 15 residues. CDR3: CASSQDPRGATAQHF. CDR3 in DNA: TGCGCCAGCAGCCAAGATCCCAGGGGTGCTACAGCCCAGCATTTT.

The chain employs TRBV10-3 and TRBJ1-2; 9 nucleotides match TRBD1. Germline-derived CDR1 and CDR2 are ENHRY and SYGVKD. CDR3 length: 16 amino acids. Losses at the gene ends were 2 bases for V and 4 bases for J; bases not matched to a gene: 8. CDR3 DNA: TGTGCCATCAGTGAGACCCCCGACAGGGGGATCTATGGCTACACCTTC. Its translation: CAISETPDRGIYGYTF.

V gene TRBV10-2 combines with J gene TRBJ1-2; 9 bases fit TRBD1. CDR1 WSHSY and CDR2 SAAADI come from the germline V gene. V gave up 4 bases and J gave up 7 bases; unmatched junction bases: 10. The CDR3 contains 15 residues. CDR3 amino acids: CASSGALTGGGGYTF. CDR3 bases: TGCGCCAGCAGTGGAGCCTTGACAGGGGGGGGTGGCTACACCTTC.

The J gene is TRBJ1-2, the V gene TRBV5-1, with D unclear. Germline assignment: CDR1 SGHRS and CDR2 YFSETQ. V was clipped by 1 base and J by 0 bases, with 7 bases between them. This CDR3 spans 14 amino acids. The DNA of the CDR3 is TGCGCCAGCAGCTTGTTAGAAGCTAACTATGGCTACACCTTC. Translation: CASSLLEANYGYTF.

The chain joins TRBV5-6 to TRBJ2-7; TRBD2 matches at 8 bases. Germline CDR1 is SGHDT and CDR2 is YYEEEE. This CDR3 is built from 15 residues. J was trimmed by 5 bases and V by 6 bases; bases with no gene match: 13. CDR3 amino acids: CASTLGVGGGHEQYF. The CDR3 DNA is TGTGCCAGCACCCTTGGAGTCGGGGGGGGTCACGAGCAGTACTTC.

The rearrangement uses TRBV5-4 and TRBJ2-2, with D perhaps TRBD2 (6 bases). This CDR3 has 17 amino acids. Looked up from germline, CDR1 is SGHNT and CDR2 is YYREEE (reference sequence). Trimming stripped 2 bases from V and 1 base from J, with 15 bases between. The DNA of the CDR3 is TGTGCCAGCAGCTTTGGCCCAGGGAGGTTGAACACCGGGGAGCTGTTTTTT. Translation gives CASSFGPGRLNTGELFF.

The gene calls are TRBV2 and TRBJ2-7; TRBD2 matches at 7 bases. Germline lookup yields CDR1 SNHLY and CDR2 FYNNEI. The length of the CDR3 is 12 residues. Germline trimming cut 7 bases from V and 5 bases from J; bases unmatched to any gene: 5. The CDR3 loop reads CASNWGGDEQYF. Here the CDR3 DNA reads TGTGCCAGCAACTGGGGGGGGGACGAGCAGTACTTC. Full variable domain (outside the CDR3, taken from reference TRBV2 and TRBJ2-7): EPEVTQTPSHQVTQMGQEVILRCVPISNHLYFYWYRQILGQKVEFLVSFYNNEISEKSEIFDDQFSVERPDGSNFTLKIRSTKLEDSAMYFCASNWGGDEQYFGPGTRLTVT.

CDR3 bases: TGTGCCAGCAGCCAAGAGTGGCGGGGGGTCTCCTACGAGCAGTACTTC. Its protein is CASSQEWRGVSYEQYF. The chain is built from TRBV4-2 and TRBJ2-7; 8 bases match TRBD2. The germline V gene encodes CDR1 LGHNA and CDR2 YNFKEQ. The CDR3 runs 16 residues. V shed 0 bases, J shed 0 bases, and the junction held 4 bases outside the gene matches.